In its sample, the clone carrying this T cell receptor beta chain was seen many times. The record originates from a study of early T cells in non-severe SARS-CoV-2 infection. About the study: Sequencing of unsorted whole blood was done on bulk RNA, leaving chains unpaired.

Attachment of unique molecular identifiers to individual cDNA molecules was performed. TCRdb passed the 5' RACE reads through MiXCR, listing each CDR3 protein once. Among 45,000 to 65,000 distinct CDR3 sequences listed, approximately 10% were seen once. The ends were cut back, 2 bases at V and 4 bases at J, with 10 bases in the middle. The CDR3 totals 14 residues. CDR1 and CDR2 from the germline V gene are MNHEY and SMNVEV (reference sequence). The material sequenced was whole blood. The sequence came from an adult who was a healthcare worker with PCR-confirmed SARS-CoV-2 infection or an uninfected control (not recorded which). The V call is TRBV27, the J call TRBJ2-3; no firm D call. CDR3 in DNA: TGTGCCAGCAGTTTAACCCGTCCCTCAGATACGCAGTATTTT. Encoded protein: CASSLTRPSDTQYF.